The 5 T cell receptor beta chains reported below all come from one sample, sequenced in a study of monozygotic twins with inflammatory bowel disease. TCRdb re-called the 5' RACE reads and catalogs CDR3 proteins one per entry, DNA excluded. This sample contains around 410,000 distinct CDR3 sequences. Sequencing was done on a sample of blood. These receptors were taken from a human donor with ulcerative colitis or Crohn's disease, or a healthy co-twin of an affected twin (not recorded which).

This chain joins TRBV5-5 and TRBJ1-1. The germline V gene encodes CDR1 SGHKS and CDR2 YYEKEE (reference sequence). The CDR3 is 14 amino acids. The CDR3 region is CASSLVVRNTEAFF.

This rearrangement joins TRBV7-2 to TRBJ1-2. From germline, CDR1 is SGHTA and CDR2 FQGNSA. This CDR3 has 17 amino acids. CDR3 sequence reads: CASSLKVSSSVNYGYTF.

The chain carries TRBV5-1 and TRBJ2-1; the D call of TRBD1 rests on TCRdb alone, since no DNA is present to check it. The CDR3 loop spans 13 amino acids. Germline CDR1 SGHRS, CDR2 YFSETQ. The CDR3 sequence is CASSPRGGNEQFF.

This chain connects TRBV7-2 to TRBJ2-7; checking the TCRdb D call of TRBD1 is not possible without DNA. There are 15 residues in the CDR3. The germline gives CDR1 SGHTA, CDR2 FQGNSA. CDR3 loop: CASSLDGRGLNEQYF.

The chain joins TRBV6-5 to TRBJ2-3; TCRdb designates TRBD1, a call that cannot be tested without DNA. The CDR3 sequence is 14 residues long. Germline assignment: CDR1 MNHEY and CDR2 SVGAGI. CDR3 protein: CASSYLRVADTQYF.